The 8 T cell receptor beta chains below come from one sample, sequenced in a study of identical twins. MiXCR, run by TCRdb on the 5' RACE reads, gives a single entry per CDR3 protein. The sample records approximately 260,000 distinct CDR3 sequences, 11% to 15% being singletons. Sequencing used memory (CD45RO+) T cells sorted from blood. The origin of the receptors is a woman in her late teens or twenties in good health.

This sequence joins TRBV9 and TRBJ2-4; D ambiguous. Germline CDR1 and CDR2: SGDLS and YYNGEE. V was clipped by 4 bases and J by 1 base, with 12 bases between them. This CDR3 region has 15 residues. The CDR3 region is CASSPSPQAKNIQYF. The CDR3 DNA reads TGTGCCAGCAGCCCCAGCCCTCAGGCCAAAAACATTCAGTACTTC.

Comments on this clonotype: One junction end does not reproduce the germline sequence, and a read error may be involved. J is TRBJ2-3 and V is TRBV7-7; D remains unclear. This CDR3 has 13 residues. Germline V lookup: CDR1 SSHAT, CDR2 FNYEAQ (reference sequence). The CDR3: CASSWGNTDTQYF. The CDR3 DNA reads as TGTGCTAGCAGCTGGGGAAACACAGATACGCAGTATTTT.

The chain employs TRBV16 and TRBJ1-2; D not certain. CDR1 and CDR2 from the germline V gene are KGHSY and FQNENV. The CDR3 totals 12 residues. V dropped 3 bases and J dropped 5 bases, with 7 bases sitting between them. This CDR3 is CASSHSSYGYTF. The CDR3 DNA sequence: TGTGCCAGCAGCCATTCATCGTATGGCTACACCTTC.

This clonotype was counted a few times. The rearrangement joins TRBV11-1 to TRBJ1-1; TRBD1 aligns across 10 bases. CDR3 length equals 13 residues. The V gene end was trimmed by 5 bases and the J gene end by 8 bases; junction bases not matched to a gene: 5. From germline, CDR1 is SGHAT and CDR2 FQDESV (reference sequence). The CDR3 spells CASSRDRGGEAFF. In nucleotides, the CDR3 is TGTGCCAGCAGCCGGGACAGGGGTGGGGAAGCTTTCTTT.

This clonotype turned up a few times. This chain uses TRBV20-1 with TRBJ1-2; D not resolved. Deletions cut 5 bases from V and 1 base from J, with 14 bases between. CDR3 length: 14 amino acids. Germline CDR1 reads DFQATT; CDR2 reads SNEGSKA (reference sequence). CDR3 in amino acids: CSALFTQINYGYTF. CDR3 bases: TGCAGTGCTCTCTTCACCCAGATTAACTATGGCTACACCTTC.

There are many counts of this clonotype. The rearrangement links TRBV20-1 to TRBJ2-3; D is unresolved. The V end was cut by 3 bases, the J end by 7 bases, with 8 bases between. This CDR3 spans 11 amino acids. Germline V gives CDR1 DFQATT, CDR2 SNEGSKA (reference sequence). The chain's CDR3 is CSASIRYTQYF. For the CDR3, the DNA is TGCAGTGCTAGCATCCGATATACGCAGTATTTT.

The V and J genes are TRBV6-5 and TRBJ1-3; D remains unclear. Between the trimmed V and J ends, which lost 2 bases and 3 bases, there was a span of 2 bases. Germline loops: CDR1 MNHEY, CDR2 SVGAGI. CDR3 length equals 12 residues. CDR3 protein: CASSYDGNTIYF. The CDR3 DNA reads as TGTGCCAGCAGTTACGATGGAAACACCATATATTTT.

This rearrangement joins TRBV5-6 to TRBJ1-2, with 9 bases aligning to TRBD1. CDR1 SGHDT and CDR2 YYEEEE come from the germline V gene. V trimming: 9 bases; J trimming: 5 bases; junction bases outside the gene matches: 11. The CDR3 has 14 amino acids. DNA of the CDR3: TGTGCCACGCAGTTGGGACAGGGTTGGTATGGCTACACCTTC. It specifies CATQLGQGWYGYTF.